This is a list of T cell receptor beta chains from one sample in a study of CD8+ T cells in alopecia areata. TCRdb keeps only in-frame clones here, not all; method: immunoSEQ multiplex PCR. The data show under 300,000 clones, with about two thirds seen just once and under 1.5% held by the top ten. The sample in question was CD4+ T cells sorted from blood, obtained at week 0. The receptors were gathered from a human donor with alopecia areata. CDR3s include the opening cysteine and the closing phenylalanine or tryptophan. D genes are given only for firm matches. A row's size may be missing; if present it is once, few, many or a size class.

size	V	D	J	DNA	CDR3
.	TRBV27	.	TRBJ2-7	TGTGCCAGCAGTATAAGCGGTAACTCCTACGAGCAGTACTTC	CASSISGNSYEQYF
few	TRBV6-1	.	TRBJ2-3	TGTGCCAGCAGTGAACGCACAGATACGCAGTATTTT	CASSERTDTQYF
few	TRBV7-2	.	TRBJ2-3	TGTGCCAGCAGCCGAACAGTGCCATCGCAGTATTTT	CASSRTVPSQYF
.	TRBV9	.	TRBJ1-4	TGTGCCAGCACCCGGACCGCAACTAATGAAAAACTGTTTTTT	CASTRTATNEKLFF
.	TRBV29-1	.	TRBJ1-1	TGCAGCGTTAGAGCCGACAGGCTGAACACTGAAGCTTTCTTT	CSVRADRLNTEAFF
.	TRBV11-2	.	TRBJ2-7	TGTGCCAGCATCCCCCCCCGGACAGTGAGCTCCTACGAGCAGTACTTC	CASIPPRTVSSYEQYF
few	TRBV9	.	TRBJ1-2	TGTGCCAGCAGCGTAGGGGGGTTCGACTACACCTTC	CASSVGGFDYTF
.	TRBV5-6	.	TRBJ2-5	TGTGCCAGCAGCTTAACCGGGGGCAGCCAGACCCAGTACTTC	CASSLTGGSQTQYF
.	TRBV29-1	TRBD1	TRBJ2-7	TGCAGCGCAGGACAGGGGGCTGACTACGAGCAGTACTTC	CSAGQGADYEQYF
.	TRBV29-1	.	TRBJ1-1	TGCAGCGTGAAAAGGGGAGGGAACACTGAAGCTTTCTTT	CSVKRGGNTEAFF
.	TRBV9	.	TRBJ1-1	TGTGCCAGCAGCGTAGATGGGTCTGAAGCTTTCTTT	CASSVDGSEAFF
.	TRBV9	.	TRBJ2-7	TGTGCCAGCAGCGGACCAAGCTCCTACGAGCAGTACTTC	CASSGPSSYEQYF
few	TRBV29-1	.	TRBJ1-3	TGCAGCGTTGGGGAGACTGGAAACACCATATATTTT	CSVGETGNTIYF
few	TRBV29-1	.	TRBJ2-7	TGCAGCGTTGTTACCCTCAACGAGCAGTACTTC	CSVVTLNEQYF
.	TRBV15	TRBD1	TRBJ1-5	TGTGCCACCGATTTGACAGGGGGCGCGGGCAATCAGCCCCAGCATTTT	CATDLTGGAGNQPQHF
few	TRBV2	.	TRBJ1-5	TGTGCCAGCAGTGACTACAGGGATCAGCCCCAGCATTTT	CASSDYRDQPQHF
.	TRBV9	.	TRBJ2-1	TGTGCCAGCAGCTTCGGCGTGGAAAATGAGCAGTTCTTC	CASSFGVENEQFF
.	TRBV11-2	TRBD1	TRBJ2-1	TGTGCCAGCAGCTGGGGACAGGTAGGCGGTGAGCAGTTCTTC	CASSWGQVGGEQFF
.	TRBV10-3	TRBD1	TRBJ1-6	TGTGCCATCAGTCCGGGACAGGACATTTCACCCCTCCACTTT	CAISPGQDISPLHF
.	TRBV7-3	TRBD2	TRBJ2-1	TGTGCCAGCAGCCTTACTAGCGGGTACAATGAGCAGTTCTTC	CASSLTSGYNEQFF
few	TRBV27	TRBD1	TRBJ2-5	TGTGCCAGCAGTTCTTACAGGGGGCTCCGACAAGAGACCCAGTACTTC	CASSSYRGLRQETQYF
.	TRBV30	.	TRBJ1-3	TGTGCCTGGAGGCCAATGGAGTGGAAAGCAGGTCGGGACTCTGGAAACACCATATATTTT	CAWRPMEWKAGRDSGNTIYF
.	TRBV7-2	.	TRBJ2-3	TGTGCCAGCAGCTTGGGCAGGGCCACAGATACGCAGTATTTT	CASSLGRATDTQYF
.	TRBV7-3	.	TRBJ2-1	TGTGCCAGCAGCTTAGGGGCCGCAAAGAATGAGCAGTTCTTC	CASSLGAAKNEQFF
.	TRBV5-1	.	TRBJ1-4	TGCGCCAGCAGCCCTTACGAAGGACGAAATGAAAAACTGTTTTTT	CASSPYEGRNEKLFF
once	TRBV6-5	TRBD2	TRBJ2-7	TGTGCCAGCAGTCGGACTAGCAGCTACGAGCAGTACTTC	CASSRTSSYEQYF
few	TRBV29-1	TRBD2	TRBJ2-7	TGCAGCGTTGCTTATCGACTAGCCCAATCCTACGAGCAGTACTTC	CSVAYRLAQSYEQYF
.	TRBV6-5	.	TRBJ2-7	TGTGCCAGCAGTTCGGCCCCCTTTTTTGAGCAGTACTTC	CASSSAPFFEQYF